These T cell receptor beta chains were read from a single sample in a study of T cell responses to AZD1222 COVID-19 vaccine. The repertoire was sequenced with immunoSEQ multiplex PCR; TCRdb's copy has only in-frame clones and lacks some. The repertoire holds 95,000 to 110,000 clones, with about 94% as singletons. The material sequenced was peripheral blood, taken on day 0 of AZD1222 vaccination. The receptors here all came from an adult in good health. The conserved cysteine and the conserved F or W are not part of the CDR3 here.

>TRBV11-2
ASSLSGAEAF
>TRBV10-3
AIRNRDRGPNEQF
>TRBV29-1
SAVGPAQPHYSYNEQF
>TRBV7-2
ASSLEGFTGTGNTIY
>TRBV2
ASSDGNNQPQH
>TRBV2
ASTYSGRASRETQY
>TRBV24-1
ATSATGLAGVYYNEQF
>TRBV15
ATSRDGGSSYNEQF
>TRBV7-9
ASSRVIVGTEAF
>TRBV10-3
AISDRTSGTGFQF
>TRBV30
AWRAGSYNEQF
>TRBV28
ASAAGGPYNEQF
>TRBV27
ASTPTSGMINEQF
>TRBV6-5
ASGGLAGLWDEQF
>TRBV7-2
ASSWTSGINNEQF
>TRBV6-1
ASSEEGGTPYEQY
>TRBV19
ASSASGSAYEQY
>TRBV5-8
ASRLTGGSSYEQY
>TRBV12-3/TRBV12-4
ASSFARTGELF
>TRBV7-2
ASSLNRGEAGYT
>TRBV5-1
ASSSGGGGQPQH
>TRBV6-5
ASSQTSGNNEQF
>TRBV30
AWRPGGDTIY
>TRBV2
ASSARGLAGYYEQY
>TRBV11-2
ASSLTGDTQY
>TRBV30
AWTRRGTPYEQY
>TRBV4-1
ASSQVVATSGRDYEQY
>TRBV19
ASSHRPAYISNQPQH
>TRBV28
ASSLIGRGQVAEAF
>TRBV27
ASRQGGFRTEAF
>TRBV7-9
ASSPEVTLNNEQF
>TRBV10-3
AISSYQETQY
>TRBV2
ASGLRERKTQY
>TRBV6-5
ASSYSGSDSPLH
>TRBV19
ASRGTVINTEAF
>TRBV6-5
ASSYDMTGVTDTQY
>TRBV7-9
ASSAQVSQY
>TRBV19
ASSNGGRASYEQY
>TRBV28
ASSPPQGRHYNEQF
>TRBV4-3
ASSQDRGGAFNSPLH
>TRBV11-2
ASSLALRDEQY
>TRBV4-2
ATREGQGGEKLF
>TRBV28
ASSLGTGNNQPQH
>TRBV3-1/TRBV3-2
ASSPFGGSTEAF